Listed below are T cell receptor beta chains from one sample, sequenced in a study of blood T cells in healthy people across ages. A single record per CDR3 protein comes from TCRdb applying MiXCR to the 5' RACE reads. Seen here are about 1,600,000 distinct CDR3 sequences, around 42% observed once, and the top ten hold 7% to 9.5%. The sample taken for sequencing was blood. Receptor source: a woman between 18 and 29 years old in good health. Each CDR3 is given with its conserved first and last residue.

CASSIRASRDEQFF TRBJ2-1 TRBV14 14
CASRSDRGGLVDEQFF TRBJ2-1 TRBV5-1 16
CAWSRIEDEKETQYF TRBJ2-5 TRBV30 15
CSVKGVSGDTDTQYF TRBJ2-3 TRBV29-1 15
CSARAFSGSTGELFF TRBJ2-2 TRBV20-1 15
CSARGGPSSDTQYF TRBJ2-3 TRBV20-1 14
CASSTGTGGGQPQHF TRBJ1-5 TRBV7-9 15
CASSFAAGTNVLTF TRBJ2-6 TRBV12-3/TRBV12-4 14
CASSFRTGPITF TRBJ1-2 TRBV9 12
CSAIMGANTGELFF TRBJ2-2 TRBV20-1 14
CASTQGLAKETQYF TRBJ2-5 TRBV12-3/TRBV12-4 14
CATSDPTGEAFF TRBJ1-1 TRBV24-1 12
CASSHPSLGTQYF TRBJ2-3 TRBV6-1 13
CASGYTANTEAFF TRBJ1-1 TRBV6-2/TRBV6-3 13
CSALDYPRGETQYF - TRBV20-1 14
CASRLSGHEQYF TRBJ2-7 TRBV6-2/TRBV6-3 12
CATSEGQHYGYTF TRBJ1-2 TRBV24-1 13
CASSPQPYYNEQFF TRBJ2-1 TRBV27 14
CASSYERDSNQPQHF TRBJ1-5 TRBV6-6 15
CAGSLSRTSGLNEQFF TRBJ2-1 TRBV7-3 16
CASSYLDWELFF TRBJ2-2 TRBV7-9 12
CAISPQHATNEKLFF TRBJ1-4 TRBV10-3 15
CGTGTGGTYEQYF TRBJ2-7 TRBV28 13
CSAQRGSKMNTEAFF TRBJ1-1 TRBV20-1 15
CSATRTGGTSPLHF TRBJ1-6 TRBV20-1 14
CSVTGQINEQYF TRBJ2-7 TRBV20-1 12
CASSSPGRNSPLHF TRBJ1-6 TRBV28 14
CASSGRTHPKNEQFF TRBJ2-1 TRBV25-1 15
CASSLMRAQHTEAFF TRBJ1-1 TRBV28 15
CSVVKQGYGYTF TRBJ1-2 TRBV29-1 12